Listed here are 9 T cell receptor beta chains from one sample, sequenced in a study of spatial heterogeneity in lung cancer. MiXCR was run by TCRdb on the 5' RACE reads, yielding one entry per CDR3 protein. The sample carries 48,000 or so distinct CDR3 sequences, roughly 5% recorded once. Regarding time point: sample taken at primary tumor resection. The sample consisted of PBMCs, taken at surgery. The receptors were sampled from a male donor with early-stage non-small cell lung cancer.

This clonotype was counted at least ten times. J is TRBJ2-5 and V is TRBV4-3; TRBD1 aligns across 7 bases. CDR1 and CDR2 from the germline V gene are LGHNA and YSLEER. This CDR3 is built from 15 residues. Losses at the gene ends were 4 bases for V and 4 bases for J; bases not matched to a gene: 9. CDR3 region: CASSPLSTGTETQYF. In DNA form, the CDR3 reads TGCGCCAGCAGCCCGCTATCGACAGGGACAGAGACCCAGTACTTC.

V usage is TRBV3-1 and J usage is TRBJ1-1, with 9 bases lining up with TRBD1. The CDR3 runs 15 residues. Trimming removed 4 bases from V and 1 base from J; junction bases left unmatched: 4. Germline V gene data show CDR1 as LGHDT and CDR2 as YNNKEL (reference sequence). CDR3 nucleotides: TGTGCCAGCAGCCCTTGGACAGGGGAGAACACTGAAGCTTTCTTT. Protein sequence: CASSPWTGENTEAFF.

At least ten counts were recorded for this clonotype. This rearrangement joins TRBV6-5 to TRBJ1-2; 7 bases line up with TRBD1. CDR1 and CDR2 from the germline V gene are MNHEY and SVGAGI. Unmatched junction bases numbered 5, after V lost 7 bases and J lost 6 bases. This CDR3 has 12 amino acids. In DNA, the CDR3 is TGTGCCAGCACTCAGGGGGGCGATGGCTACACCTTC. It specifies CASTQGGDGYTF.

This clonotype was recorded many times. The CDR3 nucleotides are TGTGCCAGCAGTTACACAGGAGCTTCCTATGGCTACACCTTC. Encoded protein: CASSYTGASYGYTF. The chain recombines TRBV6-2 or TRBV6-3 with TRBJ1-2; possible D gene TRBD1, 5 bases. This CDR3 has 14 amino acids. Germline CDR1 MNHEY, CDR2 SVGEGT. Trimming pared 2 bases from V and 4 bases from J, leaving 11 bases between.

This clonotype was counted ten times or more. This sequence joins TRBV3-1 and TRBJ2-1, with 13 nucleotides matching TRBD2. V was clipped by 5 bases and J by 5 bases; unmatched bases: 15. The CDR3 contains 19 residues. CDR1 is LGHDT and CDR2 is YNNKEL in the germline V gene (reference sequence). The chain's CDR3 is CASSGRGLAGLTFNNEQFF. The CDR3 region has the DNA TGTGCCAGCAGCGGACGGGGACTAGCGGGATTAACCTTCAACAATGAGCAGTTCTTC.

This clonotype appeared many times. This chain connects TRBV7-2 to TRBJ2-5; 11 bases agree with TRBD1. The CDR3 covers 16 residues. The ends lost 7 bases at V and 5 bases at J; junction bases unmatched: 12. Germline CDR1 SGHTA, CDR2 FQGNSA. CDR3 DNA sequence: TGTGCCAGCACCCCCCCACGGACAGGGGGCGGGGAGACCCAGTACTTC. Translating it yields CASTPPRTGGGETQYF.

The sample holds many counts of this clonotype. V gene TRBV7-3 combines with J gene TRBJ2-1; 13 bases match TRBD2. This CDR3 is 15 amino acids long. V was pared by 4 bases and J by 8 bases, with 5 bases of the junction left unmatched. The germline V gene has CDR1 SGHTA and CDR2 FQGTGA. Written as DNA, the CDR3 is TGTGCCAGCAGCTCCTGGACTAGCGGGAGTGATGAGCAGTTCTTC. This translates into CASSSWTSGSDEQFF.

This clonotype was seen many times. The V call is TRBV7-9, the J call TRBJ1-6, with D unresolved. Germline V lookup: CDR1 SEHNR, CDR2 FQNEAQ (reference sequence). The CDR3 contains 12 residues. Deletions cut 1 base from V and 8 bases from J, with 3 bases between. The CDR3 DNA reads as TGTGCCAGCAGCTTAGTCGATTCACCCCTCCACTTT. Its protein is CASSLVDSPLHF. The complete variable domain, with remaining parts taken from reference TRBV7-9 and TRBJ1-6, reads DTGVSQNPRHKITKRGQNVTFRCDPISEHNRLYWYRQTLGQGPEFLTYFQNEAQLEKSRLLSDRFSAERPKGSFSTLEIQRTEQGDSAMYLCASSLVDSPLHFGNGTRLTVT.

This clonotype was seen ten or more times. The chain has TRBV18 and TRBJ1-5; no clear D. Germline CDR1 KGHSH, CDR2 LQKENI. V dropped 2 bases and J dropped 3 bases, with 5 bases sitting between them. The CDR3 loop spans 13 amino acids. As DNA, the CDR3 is TGTGCCAGCTCACCAGAGATCAATCAGCCCCAGCATTTT. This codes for CASSPEINQPQHF. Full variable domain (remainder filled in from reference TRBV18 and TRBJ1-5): NAGVMQNPRHLVRRRGQEARLRCSPMKGHSHVYWYRQLPEEGLKFMVYLQKENIIDESGMPKERFSAEFPKEGPSILRIQQVVRGDSAAYFCASSPEINQPQHFGDGTRLSIL.